This T cell receptor beta chain is from a study of T cell responses to AZD1222 COVID-19 vaccine. Study findings and constraints: White British ancestry dominated among donors, who included more females, and clonal diversity was possibly underestimated. A reported finding is that nearly half of spike-specific TCRs target unmutated variant regions. The study found vaccine-associated CD4 TCRs spanning spike, dominant at 160-218 and 743-854. At study baseline, merely a handful of AZD1222 recipients were seropositive.

TCRdb's table, derived via immunoSEQ multiplex PCR, lists solely in-frame clones and lacks some. The sample shows about 150,000 clones, around 90% of them seen only once. This clone was detected a few times. Its antigen is undetermined. CDR1 and CDR2 (germline): LNHDA, SQIVND (reference sequence). Trimming took 5 bases from V and 3 from J, leaving 19 bases between them. The CDR3 is 17 residues long. The sequence was obtained from an adult in good health. V gene TRBV19 combines with J gene TRBJ1-4; TRBD1 might be the D (6 bases). Sequencing was performed on peripheral blood, taken on day 0 of AZD1222 vaccination. CDR3 region: CASSSNRQDPPNEKLFF. CDR3 DNA: TGTGCCAGTAGTTCTAACCGACAGGACCCCCCTAATGAAAAACTGTTTTTT.